Described below is a single T cell receptor beta chain sequence and its context. The data derive from a study of blood T cell repertoires in COVID-19. Profiled with immunoSEQ multiplex PCR; TCRdb holds only in-frame clones, not every one. The table includes over 450,000 clones, roughly nine tenths detected once. The germline CDR1 and CDR2 sequences are MNHEY and SVGAGI. The CDR3 contains 12 residues. V was pared by 10 bases and J by 4 bases, with 11 bases between. Sequencing was carried out using peripheral blood. V and J are TRBV6-5 and TRBJ1-3; D is possibly TRBD1 (6 bases). The clonotype originates from a man between 18 and 35 years old with COVID-19, enrolled during active disease. The CDR3 DNA is TGTGCCACCAGGACAGAGGGAAACACCATATATTTT. Amino acids: CATRTEGNTIYF.